This TCR beta chain was obtained from a study of beta chain features in type 1 diabetes. One heparinised draw, averaging about 116 mL, was taken per donor. Sorting produced populations that all topped 98% purity. Germline CDR1 is MDHEN and CDR2 is SYDVKM. The CDR3 has 15 residues. V lost 5 bases and J 0 bases, leaving 13 bases between the germline ends. Of the isolated RNA, all was reverse transcribed, and so the sequenced material was expressed TCRB transcripts. Each sample of naive, central memory or regulatory T cells had, on average, about 3.5 million reads. Data came from immunoSEQ multiplex PCR; TCRdb stores just in-frame clones and leaves some out. The data hold about 320,000 clones, with approximately 14% observed a single time. This clone was counted between two and nine times.

The receptor's source is a man under 40 in good health. The chain carries TRBV28 and TRBJ1-1; D gene ambiguous. The sample taken for sequencing was central memory CD4+ T cells from blood. Here the CDR3 reads CASSTRELLNTEAFF. For the CDR3, the DNA is TGTGCCAGCAGTACACGCGAGCTACTGAACACTGAAGCTTTCTTT.